The T cell receptor beta chain described here comes from a study of blood T cells in healthy people across ages. PCR was performed a second time for about 7 to 11 cycles using a sample-barcoded 5' primer and a J-beta primer mix. Using its own MiXCR run on the 5' RACE reads, TCRdb lists one record per CDR3 protein. Of over a million distinct CDR3 sequences listed, roughly 45% are singletons. Sample donors were healthy Caucasian individuals that came from Russia, aged roughly 6 to 100. As for this clonotype: Its antigen is unidentified.

The CDR3 spans 23 residues. From germline, CDR1 is LGHNA and CDR2 YNFKEQ. Study conclusions and caveats: Estimates of total diversity, which came from one million sequenced T cells, were considered to be underestimates. Correlation between TCR beta diversity and naive T cell percentage was strong. Aged donors had fewer naive CD4+ cells and lower diversity than long-lived donors.

The source is a woman aged 55-69 years in good health. The sequenced sample was blood. This chain links TRBV4-2 with TRBJ2-7; TRBD2 matches at 14 bases. The J call may be incorrect, as the DNA end agrees better with TRBJ2-5. Here the CDR3 reads CASSRGWAVPVGTSGRVTETQYF. CDR3 coding DNA: TGTGCCAGCAGCCGGGGCTGGGCGGTACCTGTGGGGACTAGCGGGAGAGTCACTGAGACCCAGTACTTC.